These 19 T cell receptor beta chains share one sample of origin, sequenced in a study of T cell changes during pregnancy in multiple sclerosis. The repertoire was sequenced with immunoSEQ multiplex PCR; TCRdb's copy has only in-frame clones and lacks some. The sample records around 48,000 clones, around 90% being singletons. Sequencing used CD8+ T cells from peripheral blood mononuclear cells, obtained before pregnancy. These receptors were taken from a female donor with multiple sclerosis, enrolled in a pregnancy study.

This clone was counted a single time. V usage is TRBV13 and J usage is TRBJ2-7; D uncertain. The CDR3 has 14 amino acids. V gave up 5 bases and J gave up 0 bases, with 11 bases separating them. The germline gives CDR1 PRHDT, CDR2 FYEKMQ (reference sequence). The CDR3 nucleotides are TGTGCCAGCAGCCCAGTCCAAAACTCCTACGAGCAGTACTTC. This codes for CASSPVQNSYEQYF.

By share, this clone counts as medium-sized. The V call is TRBV19, the J call TRBJ2-7, with 7 bases aligning to TRBD2. Germline V CDR1 and CDR2: LNHDA, SQIVND (reference sequence). The trim removed 3 bases at V and 3 bases at J, leaving 2 bases unmatched. This CDR3 region has 13 residues. CDR3 protein: CASSIGEGYEQYF. The CDR3 nucleotides are TGTGCCAGTAGTATCGGGGAGGGCTACGAGCAGTACTTC.

This clone was seen once. V gene TRBV9 combines with J gene TRBJ2-5; D may be TRBD2 (6 bases). Germline CDR1 is SGDLS and CDR2 is YYNGEE. The length of the CDR3 is 15 residues. V lost 0 bases to trimming and J lost 5 bases, with 14 bases between them. The CDR3 sequence: CASSVGGEPLETQYF. CDR3 coding DNA: TGTGCCAGCAGCGTAGGGGGGGAACCCCTGGAGACCCAGTACTTC. Supplemented by reference TRBV9 and TRBJ2-5, the full variable domain reads DSGVTQTPKHLITATGQRVTLRCSPRSGDLSVYWYQQSLDQGLQFLIQYYNGEERAKGNILERFSAQQFPDLHSELNLSSLELGDSALYFCASSVGGEPLETQYFGPGTRLLVL.

This rearrangement joins TRBV28 to TRBJ2-1; possible D gene TRBD2, 7 bases. Germline V gene lookup returns CDR1 MDHEN and CDR2 SYDVKM. Trimming stripped 5 bases from V and 5 bases from J, with 16 bases between. The CDR3 is 15 amino acids. DNA of the CDR3: TGTGCCAGCAGTCCCGGGGGGAGGGGGAACAATGAGCAGTTCTTC. Amino acids: CASSPGGRGNNEQFF.

This clone was counted a single time. The V gene is TRBV5-6, the J gene TRBJ1-2; unclear D gene. CDR1 is SGHDT, CDR2 YYEEEE, per germline. Trimming cost V 4 bases and J 4 bases, with 14 bases left between them. The CDR3 is 14 residues long. This chain's CDR3 is CASSEGSISYGYTF. CDR3 nucleotides: TGTGCCAGCAGCGAGGGCAGCATCTCCTATGGCTACACCTTC.

The chain combines TRBV6-1 with TRBJ2-1, with a tentative D call TRBD1 (6 bases). Per germline, CDR1 MNHNS and CDR2 SASEGT. CDR3 size: 10 residues. Trimming took off 6 bases at V and 10 bases at J, with 7 bases between the two ends. DNA for the CDR3: TGTGCCAGCAGCCAGGGGGAGCAGTTCTTC. Amino acid sequence: CASSQGEQFF.

The rearrangement links TRBV19 to TRBJ1-1; 10 positions agree with TRBD1. The germline gives CDR1 LNHDA, CDR2 SQIVND (reference sequence). J lost 3 bases, V lost 4 bases, and 5 bases had no gene match. This CDR3 is built from 15 residues. The CDR3 here is CASSTDRGHDTEAFF. CDR3 bases: TGTGCCAGTAGTACCGACAGGGGGCATGACACTGAAGCTTTCTTT.

This chain links TRBV6-5 with TRBJ2-5, with TRBD1 matching 8 bases. CDR1 is MNHEY and CDR2 is SVGAGI in the germline V gene. This CDR3 is built from 14 residues. V lost 6 bases and J lost 5; bases outside the gene matches: 8. CDR3 protein: CASSMDRAGETQYF. For the CDR3, the DNA is TGTGCCAGCAGCATGGACAGGGCGGGGGAGACCCAGTACTTC.

The chain carries TRBV13 and TRBJ1-5, with unresolved D. CDR1 is PRHDT, CDR2 FYEKMQ, per germline (reference sequence). This CDR3 region has 13 residues. V dropped 5 bases and J dropped 1 base, with 6 bases sitting between them. The CDR3 region is CASSTYSNQPQHF. The CDR3 DNA is TGTGCCAGCAGCACTTACAGCAATCAGCCCCAGCATTTT.

The chain has TRBV29-1 and TRBJ1-2; weak D call: TRBD1 (6 bases). The CDR3 loop spans 13 amino acids. CDR1 is SQVTM and CDR2 is ANQGSEA in the germline V gene. The V end lost 3 bases, the J end lost 4 bases, and 12 bases lay between the germline ends. The CDR3 nucleotides read TGCAGCGTTGAGACAGGAGAATCCTATGGCTACACCTTC. This gives the protein CSVETGESYGYTF.

The rearrangement uses TRBV7-9 and TRBJ2-2; TRBD1 agrees at 7 bases. The CDR3 has 17 residues. V shed 5 bases, J shed 1 base, and the junction held 10 bases outside the gene matches. Per germline, CDR1 SEHNR and CDR2 FQNEAQ (reference sequence). The CDR3 loop reads CASSPRTGQVNTGELFF. In nucleotides, the CDR3 is TGTGCCAGCAGCCCCAGAACCGGACAGGTGAACACCGGGGAGCTGTTTTTT. The full variable domain, in which reference TRBV7-9 and TRBJ2-2 provide the parts outside the CDR3, is DTGVSQNPRHKITKRGQNVTFRCDPISEHNRLYWYRQTLGQGPEFLTYFQNEAQLEKSRLLSDRFSAERPKGSFSTLEIQRTEQGDSAMYLCASSPRTGQVNTGELFFGEGSRLTVL.

The chain carries TRBV9 and TRBJ2-7; 8 bases are a match to TRBD1. CDR3 length: 16 amino acids. Germline V gives CDR1 SGDLS, CDR2 YYNGEE. V gave up 0 bases and J gave up 8 bases; unmatched junction bases: 13. The CDR3, as DNA: TGTGCCAGCAGCGTAGCCACGACAGGGGAAACATTGAAGCAGTACTTC. This gives the protein CASSVATTGETLKQYF.

V is TRBV7-8 and J is TRBJ1-5, with no clear D. Looked up from germline, CDR1 is SGHVS and CDR2 is FQNEAQ. The V and J ends lost 4 bases and 0 bases respectively, with 7 bases between them. The CDR3 is 14 residues long. CDR3 residues: CASSSEGSNQPQHF. The CDR3, as DNA: TGTGCCAGCAGCTCGGAGGGTAGCAATCAGCCCCAGCATTTT.

The chain carries TRBV7-9 and TRBJ2-2, with D perhaps matching TRBD2 (5 bases). V dropped 3 bases and J dropped 1 base, with 6 bases sitting between them. The CDR3 is 14 amino acids. Germline V lookup: CDR1 SEHNR, CDR2 FQNEAQ (reference sequence). Here the CDR3 DNA reads TGTGCCAGCAGCTTTGAGGGGAACACCGGGGAGCTGTTTTTT. This encodes CASSFEGNTGELFF.

The chain is built from TRBV29-1 and TRBJ2-6; D is unresolved. The ends were cut back, 3 bases at V and 0 bases at J, with 15 bases in the middle. The V gene's germline CDR1 is SQVTM and CDR2 ANQGSEA. CDR3 length equals 17 residues. CDR3 bases: TGCAGCGTTGAGGGCAGCACCAGATTCTCTGGGGCCAACGTCCTGACTTTC. Amino acid sequence: CSVEGSTRFSGANVLTF.

The gene calls are TRBV5-6 and TRBJ1-2; D is possibly TRBD1 (6 bases). The V and J ends lost 0 bases and 3 bases respectively, with 12 bases between them. The CDR3 is 15 residues long. Germline assignment: CDR1 SGHDT and CDR2 YYEEEE. CDR3 sequence reads: CASSLGNTGYYGYTF. The CDR3 DNA sequence: TGTGCCAGCAGCTTGGGTAATACAGGGTACTATGGCTACACCTTC.

The CDR3 spells CASSLNREAEAFF. The DNA of the CDR3 is TGTGCCAGCAGCTTAAACAGGGAAGCTGAAGCTTTCTTT. The rearrangement links TRBV7-8 to TRBJ1-1; weak D call: TRBD1 (6 bases). Germline V gene lookup returns CDR1 SGHVS and CDR2 FQNEAQ. V was trimmed by 2 bases and J by 6 bases, leaving 10 bases between them. This CDR3 has 13 amino acids. The complete variable domain, with remaining parts taken from reference TRBV7-8 and TRBJ1-1, reads GAGVSQSPRYKVAKRGQDVALRCDPISGHVSLFWYQQALGQGPEFLTYFQNEAQLDKSGLPSDRFFAERPEGSVSTLKIQRTQQEDSAVYLCASSLNREAEAFFGQGTRLTVV.

The chain is built from TRBV7-6 and TRBJ2-5; D may be TRBD1 (6 bases). Germline CDR1 and CDR2: SGHVS and FNYEAQ. Trimming cost V 3 bases and J 5 bases, with 16 bases left between them. This CDR3 has 15 amino acids. The DNA of the CDR3 is TGTGCCAGCAGCTTCGGGGCTCAGGGGTACGAGACCCAGTACTTC. Translation: CASSFGAQGYETQYF.

This chain links TRBV15 with TRBJ1-1, with D possibly being TRBD1 (6 bases). Trimming removed 0 bases from V and 4 bases from J, with 15 bases in between. This CDR3 has 16 amino acids. CDR1 and CDR2 from the germline V gene are LNHNV and YYDKDF (reference sequence). The DNA for the CDR3 is TGTGCCACCAGCAGAGATCGGAGGACAGATAGCACTGAAGCTTTCTTT. It specifies CATSRDRRTDSTEAFF. Variable domain in full (rest from reference TRBV15 and TRBJ1-1): DAMVIQNPRYQVTQFGKPVTLSCSQTLNHNVMYWYQQKSSQAPKLLFHYYDKDFNNEADTPDNFQSRRPNTSFCFLDIRSPGLGDTAMYLCATSRDRRTDSTEAFFGQGTRLTVV.